These T cell receptor beta chains were read from a single sample in a study of T cell responses to AZD1222 COVID-19 vaccine. Assay: immunoSEQ multiplex PCR; the TCRdb copy retains only in-frame clones and omits some. The data hold approximately 170,000 clones, with approximately 90% observed a single time. Sequences were derived from peripheral blood, sampled on day 0 of AZD1222 vaccination. The source is an adult in good health. The conserved cysteine and the conserved F or W are not part of the CDR3 here. A D gene is named only where the DNA matches it firmly.

D	J	length	V	CDR3
TRBD1	TRBJ1-2	11	TRBV4-1	ASSLRTGEGYT
TRBD1	TRBJ2-7	12	TRBV27	ASSFRQGAGEQY
-	TRBJ2-1	13	TRBV3-1/TRBV3-2	ASSQDVPSYNEQF
TRBD1	TRBJ1-4	14	TRBV11-3	ASSAGQGRTNEKLF
-	TRBJ2-4	14	TRBV27	ASSLTMGAAKNIQY
-	TRBJ2-3	10	TRBV30	AWSGGTDTQY
TRBD2	TRBJ2-1	13	TRBV6-2/TRBV6-3	ASSLAGGQMDEQF
TRBD2	TRBJ2-5	19	TRBV4-1	ASSHGAGGARREGGQETQY
-	TRBJ1-3	11	TRBV28	ASSTGGGNTIY
TRBD2	TRBJ2-7	13	TRBV5-4	ASSRRTSGTYEQY
-	TRBJ2-7	13	TRBV28	ASSWGHLPGHEQY
-	TRBJ1-1	10	TRBV29-1	SVGDRNTEAF
-	TRBJ2-7	10	TRBV28	ATARGTYEQY
-	TRBJ1-1	10	TRBV28	AIKGGNTEAF
-	TRBJ2-7	14	TRBV28	ASSLTWGDRTYEQY
TRBD2	TRBJ2-1	13	TRBV7-3	ASSVLAGAINEQF
TRBD1	TRBJ1-5	14	TRBV2	ASGLLGQGARQPQH
-	TRBJ2-1	13	TRBV19	ATQNWDDGGDEQF
-	TRBJ1-6	12	TRBV7-3	ASSPGGAHSPLH
-	TRBJ2-2	13	TRBV7-9	ASSSTQGLTGELF
TRBD2	TRBJ2-1	14	TRBV6-1	ASSELAGEVYNEQF
-	TRBJ2-7	13	TRBV4-1	ASSPRPDPTYEQY
-	TRBJ1-5	12	TRBV9	ASSTDGVNQPQH
TRBD2	TRBJ2-7	14	TRBV11-2	ASSAGGRAGIVEQY
-	TRBJ2-2	13	TRBV5-1	ASSRWAGNTGELF
-	TRBJ2-5	12	TRBV5-1	ASSPGSARETQY
TRBD1	TRBJ1-2	13	TRBV2	ASTTGDPRPYGYT
-	TRBJ2-1	11	TRBV2	ASSRPAGNEQF
-	TRBJ1-5	9	TRBV30	ACHTDRPRH
-	TRBJ2-5	10	TRBV7-9	ASSLAAETQY
-	TRBJ2-3	15	TRBV5-1	ASSLWAGSFSTDTQY
-	TRBJ1-4	15	TRBV19	ASSTRPGSSVREKLF
-	TRBJ1-2	10	TRBV6-2/TRBV6-3	ASSYIKGGYT
TRBD1	TRBJ1-1	12	TRBV6-5	ASSYRQGNTEAF
TRBD2	TRBJ2-1	14	TRBV4-1	ASSQPTSGIYNEQF
TRBD1	TRBJ2-3	12	TRBV7-9	ASSLEDRADTQY
-	TRBJ1-4	13	TRBV15	ATSRPSATNEKLF